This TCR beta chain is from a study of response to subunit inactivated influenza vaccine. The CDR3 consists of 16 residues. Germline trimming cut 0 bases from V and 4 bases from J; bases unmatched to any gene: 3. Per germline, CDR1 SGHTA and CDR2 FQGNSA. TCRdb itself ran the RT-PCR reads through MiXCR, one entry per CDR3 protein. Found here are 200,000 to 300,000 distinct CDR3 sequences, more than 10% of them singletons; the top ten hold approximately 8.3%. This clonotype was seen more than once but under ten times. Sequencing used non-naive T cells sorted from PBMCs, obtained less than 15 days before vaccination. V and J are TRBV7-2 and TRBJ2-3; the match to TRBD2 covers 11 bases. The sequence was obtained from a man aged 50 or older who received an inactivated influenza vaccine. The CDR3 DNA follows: TGTGCCAGCAGCTTAGCGACTAGCGGGATGGCAGATACGCAGTATTTT. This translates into CASSLATSGMADTQYF.